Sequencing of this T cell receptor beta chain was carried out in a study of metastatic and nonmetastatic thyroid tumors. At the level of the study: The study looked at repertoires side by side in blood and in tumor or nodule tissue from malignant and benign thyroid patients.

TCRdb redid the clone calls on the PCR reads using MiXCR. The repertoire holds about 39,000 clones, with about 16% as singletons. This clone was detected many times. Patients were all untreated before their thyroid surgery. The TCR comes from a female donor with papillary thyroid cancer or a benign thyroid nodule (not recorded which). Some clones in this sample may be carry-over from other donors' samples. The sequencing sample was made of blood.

CDR3 in amino acids: CSARSPNRQRQGVWETQYF. For the CDR3, the DNA is TGCAGTGCTAGGTCCCCCAATAGACAACGACAGGGGGTATGGGAGACCCAGTACTTC. This chain connects TRBV20-1 to TRBJ2-5; 9 bases line up with TRBD1. CDR1 is DFQATT and CDR2 is SNEGSKA in the germline V gene (reference sequence). The ends lost 3 bases at V and 5 bases at J; junction bases unmatched: 22. The length of the CDR3 is 19 residues.